The 14 T cell receptor beta chains below all came from one sample that was sequenced in a study of shared clonotypes between healthy human individuals. Assay used: immunoSEQ multiplex PCR; TCRdb lists only in-frame clones, some missing. The sample lists fewer than 3 million clones, around 92% occurring once. Sequencing was carried out using naive CD4+ T cells from PBMCs. Subset indicated: CD45RA+ positively selected. The source is a man aged 18 to 35 in good health. Some clones in this sample may be carry-over from other donors' samples.

This clone was seen a single time. CDR3 coding DNA: TGCGCCAGCAGCACCCCTGCTAGGACCACTTACAATGAGCAGTTCTTC. This encodes CASSTPARTTYNEQFF. The chain is built from TRBV5-1 and TRBJ2-1; no clear D. The CDR3 covers 16 residues. Looked up from germline, CDR1 is SGHRS and CDR2 is YFSETQ. V lost 4 bases and J lost 4, with 18 bases in between.

V is TRBV28 and J is TRBJ2-5; 7 nucleotides align to TRBD1. Germline V gene lookup returns CDR1 MDHEN and CDR2 SYDVKM. The CDR3 covers 17 residues. V was pared by 8 bases and J by 2 bases, with 17 bases of the junction left unmatched. CDR3 residues: CASCRDSNLWGQETQYF. For the CDR3, the DNA is TGTGCCAGCTGCCGGGACAGCAACCTCTGGGGGCAAGAGACCCAGTACTTC.

The V call is TRBV10-3, the J call TRBJ2-2, with 7 nucleotides matching TRBD1. The CDR3 has 12 residues. CDR1 and CDR2 (germline): ENHRY, SYGVKD. V lost 6 bases to trimming and J lost 13 bases; unmatched junction nucleotides: 8. The CDR3 coding sequence is TGTGCCATCAGAGGACCGGGACAGAGGCTGTTTTTT. Protein product: CAIRGPGQRLFF.

The chain couples TRBV19 to TRBJ1-5, with D unclear. The CDR3 runs to 13 residues. The germline V and J ends were trimmed by 3 bases and 7 bases, with 10 bases remaining between them. The germline gives CDR1 LNHDA, CDR2 SQIVND (reference sequence). CDR3 protein: CASSITPSQPQHF. CDR3 nucleotide sequence: TGTGCCAGTAGTATCACCCCAAGCCAGCCCCAGCATTTT.

The table lists this clone with a count of one. The rearrangement joins TRBV14 to TRBJ2-7, with a weak D call TRBD1 (5 bases). Trimming removed 4 bases at V and 5 bases at J, with 24 bases between. The CDR3 is 17 residues long. Per the germline V gene, CDR1 is SGHDN and CDR2 is FVKESK. CDR3 nucleotides: TGTGCCAGCAGCCCCTGGGGCCATACAGGCCTCGACCACGAGCAGTACTTC. Amino acids: CASSPWGHTGLDHEQYF.

About this clone itself: Distinct nucleotide sequences in the sample also encode this CDR3. This chain joins TRBV6-5 and TRBJ1-5, with a tentative D call TRBD1 (6 bases). Trimming removed 6 bases from V and 0 bases from J, with 9 bases in between. CDR1 and CDR2 (germline): MNHEY, SVGAGI. This CDR3 is built from 14 residues. In nucleotides, the CDR3 is TGTGCCAGCAGCTCAGGGGATAGCAATCAGCCCCAGCATTTT. This sequence encodes CASSSGDSNQPQHF.

The J gene is TRBJ2-7, the V gene TRBV9; 8 positions match TRBD1. CDR3 length: 14 residues. CDR1 and CDR2 from the germline V gene are SGDLS and YYNGEE. V dropped 4 bases and J dropped 4; count of bases not matched to a gene: 7. CDR3: CASSPTGDFYEQYF. As DNA, the CDR3 is TGTGCCAGCAGCCCGACAGGGGATTTTTACGAGCAGTACTTC. The whole variable domain, filled in from reference TRBV9 and TRBJ2-7, reads DSGVTQTPKHLITATGQRVTLRCSPRSGDLSVYWYQQSLDQGLQFLIQYYNGEERAKGNILERFSAQQFPDLHSELNLSSLELGDSALYFCASSPTGDFYEQYFGPGTRLTVT.

This chain connects TRBV7-9 to TRBJ2-5; D uncertain. Germline V gives CDR1 SEHNR, CDR2 FQNEAQ (reference sequence). The V and J ends lost 2 bases and 0 bases respectively, with 10 bases between them. The CDR3 runs to 15 residues. The CDR3 region is CASSLRRSYQETQYF. The CDR3 coding sequence is TGTGCCAGCAGCTTAAGGCGGAGCTACCAAGAGACCCAGTACTTC.

CDR3 sequence: CASSVGRANYGYTF. DNA of the CDR3: TGTGCCAGCAGTGTAGGGAGGGCTAACTATGGCTACACCTTC. This rearrangement joins TRBV6-1 to TRBJ1-2; D is undetermined. V lost 4 bases to trimming and J lost 0 bases, with 9 bases between them. This CDR3 region has 14 residues. Germline CDR1 is MNHNS and CDR2 is SASEGT.

This clone was seen more than once but under ten times. Other DNA sequences from this sample encode an identical CDR3 as well. The rearrangement links TRBV2 to TRBJ2-7, with 11 bases identical to TRBD2. The CDR3 has 12 amino acids. The junction had 0 bases not matched to a gene; V was cut back by 6 bases and J by 5 bases. Germline V gene data show CDR1 as SNHLY and CDR2 as FYNNEI. The CDR3 DNA follows: TGTGCCAGCAGACTAGCGGGAGACGAGCAGTACTTC. As protein: CASRLAGDEQYF.

The V call is TRBV19, the J call TRBJ1-3; D is unresolved. The ends were cut back, 2 bases at V and 0 bases at J, with 5 bases in the middle. The CDR3 is 14 amino acids. Germline V gene sequence: CDR1 LNHDA, CDR2 SQIVND (reference sequence). Written as DNA, the CDR3 is TGTGCCAGTAGTATATGGCCCTCTGGAAACACCATATATTTT. Translating it yields CASSIWPSGNTIYF.

This clone was found a few times. The chain is built from TRBV4-2 and TRBJ1-2; 8 bases agree with TRBD1. This CDR3 comprises 14 residues. V dropped 5 bases and J dropped 8; count of bases not matched to a gene: 10. Germline values: CDR1 LGHNA, CDR2 YNFKEQ. The CDR3 DNA reads TGTGCCAGCAGCTTAACCGGGACAGGCGCCGGCTACACCTTC. This codes for CASSLTGTGAGYTF.

The chain employs TRBV10-2 and TRBJ2-5, with 14 bases lining up with TRBD2. V lost 6 bases, J lost 5 bases, and 5 bases stayed unmatched. Per germline, CDR1 WSHSY and CDR2 SAAADI. The CDR3 contains 15 residues. In nucleotides, the CDR3 is TGCGCCAGCAGGGTCGGACTAGCGGGAGGTGAGACCCAGTACTTC. Its translation: CASRVGLAGGETQYF.

V and J are TRBV6-5 and TRBJ1-4; D remains unclear. Germline V gene lookup returns CDR1 MNHEY and CDR2 SVGAGI. The CDR3 consists of 14 residues. V shed 0 bases and J shed 3 bases, with 5 bases lying between them. CDR3 coding DNA: TGTGCCAGCAGTTACTCAGGGCCTAATGAAAAACTGTTTTTT. This translates into CASSYSGPNEKLFF.